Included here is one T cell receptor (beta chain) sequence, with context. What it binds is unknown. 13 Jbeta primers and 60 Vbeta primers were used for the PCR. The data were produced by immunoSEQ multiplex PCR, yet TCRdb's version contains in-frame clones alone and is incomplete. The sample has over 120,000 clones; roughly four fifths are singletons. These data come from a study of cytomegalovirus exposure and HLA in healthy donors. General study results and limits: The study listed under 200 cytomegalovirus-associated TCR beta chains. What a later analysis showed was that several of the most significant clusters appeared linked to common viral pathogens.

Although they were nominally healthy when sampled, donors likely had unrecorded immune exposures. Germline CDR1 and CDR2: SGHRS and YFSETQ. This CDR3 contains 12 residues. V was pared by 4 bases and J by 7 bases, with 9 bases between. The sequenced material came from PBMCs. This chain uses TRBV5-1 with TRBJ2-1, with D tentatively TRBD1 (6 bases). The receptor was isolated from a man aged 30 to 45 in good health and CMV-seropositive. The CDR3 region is CASSGGQNEQFF. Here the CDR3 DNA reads TGCGCCAGCAGCGGCGGACAGAATGAGCAGTTCTTC.